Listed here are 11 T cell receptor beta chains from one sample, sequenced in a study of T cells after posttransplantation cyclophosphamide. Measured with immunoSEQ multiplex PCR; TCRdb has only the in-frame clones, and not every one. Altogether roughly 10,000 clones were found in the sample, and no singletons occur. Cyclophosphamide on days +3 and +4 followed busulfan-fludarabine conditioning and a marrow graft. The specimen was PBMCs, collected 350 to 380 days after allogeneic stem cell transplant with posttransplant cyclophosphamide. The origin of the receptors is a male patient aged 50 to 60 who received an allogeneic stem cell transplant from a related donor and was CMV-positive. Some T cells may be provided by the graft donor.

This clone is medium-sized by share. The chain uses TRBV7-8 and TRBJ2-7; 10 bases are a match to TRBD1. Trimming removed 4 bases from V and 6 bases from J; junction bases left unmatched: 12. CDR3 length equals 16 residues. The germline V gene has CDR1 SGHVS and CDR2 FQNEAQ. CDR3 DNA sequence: TGTGCCAGCAGCTACCCCGCCGGGACAGGGGTGGTCGAGCAGTACTTC. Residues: CASSYPAGTGVVEQYF.

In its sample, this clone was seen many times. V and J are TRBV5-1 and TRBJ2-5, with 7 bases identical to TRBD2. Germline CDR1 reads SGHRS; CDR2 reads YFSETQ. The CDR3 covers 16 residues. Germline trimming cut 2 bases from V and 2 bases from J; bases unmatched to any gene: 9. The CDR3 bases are TGCGCCAGCAGCTTACAAAGCGGGAATGGGCAAGAGACCCAGTACTTC. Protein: CASSLQSGNGQETQYF.

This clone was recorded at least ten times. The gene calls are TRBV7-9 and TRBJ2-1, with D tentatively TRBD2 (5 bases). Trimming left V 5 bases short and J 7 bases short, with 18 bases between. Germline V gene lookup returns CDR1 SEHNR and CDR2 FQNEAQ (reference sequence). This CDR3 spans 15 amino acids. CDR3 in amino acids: CASSGLGFIGNEQFF. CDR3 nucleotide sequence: TGTGCCAGCAGCGGACTGGGGTTTATTGGTAATGAGCAGTTCTTC.

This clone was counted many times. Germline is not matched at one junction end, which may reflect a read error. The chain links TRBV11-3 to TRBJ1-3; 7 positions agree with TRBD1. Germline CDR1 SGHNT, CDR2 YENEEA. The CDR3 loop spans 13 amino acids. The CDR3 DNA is TGTGCCAGCAGCACCTCGAGGGACAGTTTTCCCCATTTT. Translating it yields CASSTSRDSFPHF.

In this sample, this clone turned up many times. This chain's CDR3 is CAIPNGASGGTGELFF. As DNA, the CDR3 is TGTGCCATCCCGAATGGGGCTAGCGGGGGGACCGGGGAGCTGTTTTTT. The chain uses TRBV7-2 and TRBJ2-2; 11 bases align to TRBD2. J lost 5 bases, V lost 10 bases, and 12 bases had no gene match. The length of the CDR3 is 16 residues. The germline V gene has CDR1 SGHTA and CDR2 FQGNSA.

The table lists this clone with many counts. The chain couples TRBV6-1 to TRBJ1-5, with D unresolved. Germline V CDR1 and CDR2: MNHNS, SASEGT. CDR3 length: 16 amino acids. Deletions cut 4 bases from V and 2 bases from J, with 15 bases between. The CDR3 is CASSARYSEGNQPQHF. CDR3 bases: TGTGCCAGCAGTGCCCGTTATTCGGAGGGCAATCAGCCCCAGCATTTT.

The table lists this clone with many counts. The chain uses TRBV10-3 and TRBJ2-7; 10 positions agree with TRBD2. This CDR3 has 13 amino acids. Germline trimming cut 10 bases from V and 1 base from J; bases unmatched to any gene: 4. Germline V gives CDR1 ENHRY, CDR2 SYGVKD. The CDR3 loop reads CATGTSASYEQYF. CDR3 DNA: TGTGCCACCGGGACTAGCGCTTCCTACGAGCAGTACTTC.

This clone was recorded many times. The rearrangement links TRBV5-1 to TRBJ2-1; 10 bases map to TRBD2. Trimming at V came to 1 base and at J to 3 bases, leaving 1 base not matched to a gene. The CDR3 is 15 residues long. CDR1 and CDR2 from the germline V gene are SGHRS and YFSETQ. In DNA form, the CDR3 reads TGCGCCAGCAGCTTGCGACTAGCGGGCTACAATGAGCAGTTCTTC. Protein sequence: CASSLRLAGYNEQFF.

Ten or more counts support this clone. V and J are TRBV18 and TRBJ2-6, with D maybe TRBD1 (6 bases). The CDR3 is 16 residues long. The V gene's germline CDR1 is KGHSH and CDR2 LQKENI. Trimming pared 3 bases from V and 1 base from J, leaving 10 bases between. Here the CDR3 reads CASSPQQGSGANVLTF. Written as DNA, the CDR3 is TGTGCCAGCTCACCCCAGCAGGGGTCTGGGGCCAACGTCCTGACTTTC.

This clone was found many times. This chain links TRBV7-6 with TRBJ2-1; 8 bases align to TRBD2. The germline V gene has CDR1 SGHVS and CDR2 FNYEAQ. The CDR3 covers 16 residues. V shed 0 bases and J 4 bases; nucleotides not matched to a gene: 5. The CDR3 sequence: CASSLAGRATYNEQFF. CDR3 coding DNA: TGTGCCAGCAGCTTAGCCGGGAGGGCTACTTACAATGAGCAGTTCTTC.

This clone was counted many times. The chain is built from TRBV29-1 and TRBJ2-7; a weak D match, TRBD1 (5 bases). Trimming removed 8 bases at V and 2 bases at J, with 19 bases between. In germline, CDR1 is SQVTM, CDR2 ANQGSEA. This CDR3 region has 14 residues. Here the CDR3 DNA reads TGCAGCTATCAAAACAGGCGGCTAACCTACGAGCAGTACTTC. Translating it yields CSYQNRRLTYEQYF.